The 28 T cell receptor beta chains below come from one sample, sequenced in a study of beta chain features in type 1 diabetes. Expressed TCRB transcripts got sequenced, as all isolated RNA was reverse transcribed. The assay was immunoSEQ multiplex PCR, and TCRdb's table has in-frame clones only and misses some. Of about 640,000 clones in the sample, about an eighth were seen once. Their antigens are not known. Overall study findings and caveats: Moderate but significant shortening of TCRB CDR3s was recorded in all four CD4+ subsets from Type 1 diabetes patients.

Sequencing input: naive CD4+ T cells from blood. The origin of the receptors is a man younger than 40 with type 1 diabetes.

This clone turned up a few times. The chain links TRBV7-2 to TRBJ2-3, with a possible D match to TRBD2 (5 bases). This CDR3 has 15 residues. With 3 bases removed from V and 5 bases from J, the gap between germline ends came to 15 bases. Germline CDR1 is SGHTA and CDR2 is FQGNSA. The CDR3 reads CASSLRAVSEDTQYF. CDR3 DNA: TGTGCCAGCAGCTTGAGGGCAGTCTCCGAAGATACGCAGTATTTT.

This sequence joins TRBV29-1 and TRBJ2-3, with TRBD2 matching 12 bases. V was clipped by 5 bases and J by 4 bases; unmatched bases: 7. The CDR3 runs 15 residues. CDR1 is SQVTM, CDR2 ANQGSEA, per germline. The CDR3 nucleotides read TGCAGCGTTCGCCGACTAGCGGGGGTAGCAGATACGCAGTATTTT. Encoded protein: CSVRRLAGVADTQYF.

The table lists this clone with a few counts. The gene calls are TRBV6-1 and TRBJ2-3; 7 bases agree with TRBD2. The junction had 7 bases not matched to a gene; V was cut back by 3 bases and J by 1 base. Germline V lookup: CDR1 MNHNS, CDR2 SASEGT. The CDR3 covers 16 residues. The CDR3 sequence: CASSDPAGTGTDTQYF. The CDR3 nucleotides are TGTGCCAGCAGTGACCCAGCGGGGACTGGCACAGATACGCAGTATTTT.

The rearrangement joins TRBV30 to TRBJ2-7, with a weak D call TRBD1 (5 bases). V lost 2 bases and J lost 1, with 15 bases in between. Per germline, CDR1 GTSNPN and CDR2 SVGIG (reference sequence). There are 15 residues in the CDR3. Here the CDR3 reads CAWSSRPRASYEQYF. DNA of the CDR3: TGTGCCTGGAGTTCCCGGCCCAGGGCATCCTACGAGCAGTACTTC.

As regards this clone: The same CDR3 is also encoded by other DNA sequences in this sample. The chain is built from TRBV29-1 and TRBJ1-3; D remains unclear. The CDR3 has 12 amino acids. Germline loops: CDR1 SQVTM, CDR2 ANQGSEA. V lost 3 bases, J lost 0 bases, and 3 bases lay in between. The CDR3 loop is CSVDSSGNTIYF. In DNA form, the CDR3 reads TGCAGCGTTGATTCCTCTGGAAACACCATATATTTT.

This clone was picked up a small number of times. J is TRBJ2-5 and V is TRBV5-1; 7 positions agree with TRBD2. Germline CDR1 SGHRS, CDR2 YFSETQ. The CDR3 has 15 residues. V shed 0 bases, J shed 0 bases, and the junction held 2 bases outside the gene matches. The CDR3 DNA is TGCGCCAGCAGCTTGGCTAGCGGAAACCAAGAGACCCAGTACTTC. Translated: CASSLASGNQETQYF.

J is TRBJ2-5 and V is TRBV6-1; the match to TRBD1 covers 8 bases. The CDR3 is 15 amino acids. Per germline, CDR1 MNHNS and CDR2 SASEGT. The V gene end was trimmed by 4 bases and the J gene end by 2 bases; junction bases not matched to a gene: 6. The CDR3 region is CASSVWTGLQETQYF. The CDR3 DNA is TGTGCCAGCAGTGTCTGGACAGGGCTTCAAGAGACCCAGTACTTC.

This clone was detected a few times. The CDR3: CSASTGTDNSPLHF. CDR3 coding DNA: TGCAGCGCGTCCACCGGGACAGATAATTCACCCCTCCACTTT. The genes are TRBV29-1 and TRBJ1-6; 7 nucleotides align to TRBD1. V lost 7 bases to trimming and J lost 5 bases; unmatched junction nucleotides: 8. CDR1 SQVTM and CDR2 ANQGSEA come from the germline V gene. CDR3 length equals 14 residues.

The chain recombines TRBV10-2 with TRBJ2-1; 14 nucleotides match TRBD2. V was clipped by 3 bases and J by 7 bases; unmatched bases: 5. The CDR3 loop spans 16 amino acids. Germline-derived CDR1 and CDR2 are WSHSY and SAAADI. CDR3 protein: CASSEGGTSGGNEQFF. For the CDR3, the DNA is TGCGCCAGCAGTGAAGGCGGGACTAGCGGGGGAAATGAGCAGTTCTTC.

V and J are TRBV27 and TRBJ2-5; 8 bases match TRBD1. The CDR3 sequence is 13 residues long. V was clipped by 5 bases and J by 5 bases; unmatched bases: 4. Germline CDR1 MNHEY, CDR2 SMNVEV (reference sequence). DNA of the CDR3: TGTGCCAGCAGTGGCCGGACAGGGGAGACCCAGTACTTC. Translation gives CASSGRTGETQYF.

V and J are TRBV29-1 and TRBJ2-7; D is perhaps TRBD1 (6 bases). From germline, CDR1 is SQVTM and CDR2 ANQGSEA. The CDR3 totals 11 residues. The V and J ends lost 7 bases and 3 bases respectively, with 10 bases between them. For the CDR3, the DNA is TGCAGCGCCCGGGACAACTACGAGCAGTACTTC. Its translation is CSARDNYEQYF.

In nucleotides, the CDR3 is TGTGCCAGCAGCCTAGGGGTTCGGACCCAGTACTTC. This encodes CASSLGVRTQYF. V is TRBV28 and J is TRBJ2-5, with D maybe TRBD1 (5 bases). Germline CDR1 reads MDHEN; CDR2 reads SYDVKM. The CDR3 is 12 residues long. Trimming removed 6 bases at V and 7 bases at J, with 12 bases between.

The V gene is TRBV7-2, the J gene TRBJ2-1; the match to TRBD2 covers 11 bases. CDR1 SGHTA and CDR2 FQGNSA come from the germline V gene. V lost 1 base to trimming and J lost 6 bases; unmatched junction nucleotides: 5. The CDR3 consists of 16 residues. The CDR3 DNA reads TGTGCCAGCAGCTTAGGTCCTAGCGGGGGGACCAATGAGCAGTTCTTC. Translated: CASSLGPSGGTNEQFF.

This rearrangement joins TRBV28 to TRBJ2-2; D uncertain. Germline CDR1 MDHEN, CDR2 SYDVKM. CDR3 length: 13 amino acids. V dropped 6 bases and J dropped 5 bases, with 10 bases sitting between them. The CDR3 sequence is CASRSQNTGELFF. The CDR3 nucleotides are TGTGCCAGCAGGAGTCAAAATACCGGGGAGCTGTTTTTT.

The chain employs TRBV7-2 and TRBJ2-1; D perhaps matches TRBD2 (5 bases). The CDR3 has 16 residues. V was trimmed by 5 bases and J by 4 bases, leaving 18 bases between them. The germline V gene encodes CDR1 SGHTA and CDR2 FQGNSA. The CDR3 nucleotides read TGTGCCAGCAGCCCCCGTTTGGCGGGTCTTTACAATGAGCAGTTCTTC. Amino acid sequence: CASSPRLAGLYNEQFF.

The DNA for the CDR3 is TGTGCCAGCAGCTTAGTATACGGGTTCCAAGAGACCCAGTACTTC. The encoded protein is CASSLVYGFQETQYF. V gene TRBV11-2 combines with J gene TRBJ2-5; D not certain. Germline V gives CDR1 SGHAT, CDR2 FQNNGV. CDR3 size: 15 residues. V shed 1 base and J shed 1 base, with 10 bases lying between them.

The chain carries TRBV5-6 and TRBJ1-6, with TRBD1 as a possible D gene (6 bases). V dropped 4 bases and J dropped 0 bases, with 11 bases sitting between them. Per germline, CDR1 SGHDT and CDR2 YYEEEE. The CDR3 sequence is 16 residues long. CDR3: CASSVGQSSYNSPLHF. CDR3 DNA: TGTGCCAGCAGCGTAGGACAGAGCTCCTATAATTCACCCCTCCACTTT.

The chain recombines TRBV18 with TRBJ1-2; 8 bases line up with TRBD1. Trimming removed 5 bases from V and 8 bases from J; junction bases left unmatched: 4. Germline assignment: CDR1 KGHSH and CDR2 LQKENI. The CDR3 covers 12 residues. The CDR3 nucleotides read TGTGCCAGCTCAGAGGACAGGGTAGGCTACACCTTC. Translating it yields CASSEDRVGYTF.

V usage is TRBV9 and J usage is TRBJ1-1; tentative D call: TRBD1 (6 bases). This CDR3 region has 14 residues. The V gene lost 6 bases and the J gene lost 3 bases, with 15 bases spanning the gap. Germline assignment: CDR1 SGDLS and CDR2 YYNGEE. This chain's CDR3 is CASTGAFDDTEAFF. CDR3 bases: TGTGCCAGCACGGGGGCCTTCGACGACACTGAAGCTTTCTTT.

The gene calls are TRBV19 and TRBJ1-2, with 8 bases fitting TRBD1. The ends lost 3 bases at V and 7 bases at J; junction bases unmatched: 4. This CDR3 comprises 13 residues. The germline CDR1 and CDR2 sequences are LNHDA and SQIVND (reference sequence). For the CDR3, the DNA is TGTGCCAGTAGTATCCAGGGGGCTGGTGGCTACACCTTC. It encodes CASSIQGAGGYTF.

This clone was picked up a small number of times. This sequence joins TRBV7-2 and TRBJ1-3; TRBD1 aligns across 7 bases. The CDR3 covers 15 residues. The ends lost 0 bases at V and 2 bases at J; junction bases unmatched: 1. The germline V gene encodes CDR1 SGHTA and CDR2 FQGNSA. The CDR3 region has the DNA TGTGCCAGCAGCTTAGCGCAGGGGGCTGGAAACACCATATATTTT. Translating it yields CASSLAQGAGNTIYF.

The chain has TRBV28 and TRBJ1-2; 7 bases are shared with TRBD1. Trimming took 4 bases from V and 6 from J; bases not matched to a gene: 14. The CDR3 runs to 16 residues. CDR1 and CDR2 from the germline V gene are MDHEN and SYDVKM. The CDR3, as DNA: TGTGCCAGCAGTTCCCCCTGGGCTGCAGGGGGTAATGGCTACACCTTC. Its protein product is CASSSPWAAGGNGYTF.

In its sample, this clone was seen a few times. The chain employs TRBV6-5 and TRBJ2-7, with D possibly TRBD2 on 5 matching bases. Looked up from germline, CDR1 is MNHEY and CDR2 is SVGAGI. The V and J ends lost 6 bases and 3 bases respectively, with 12 bases between them. The CDR3 consists of 13 residues. CDR3 in amino acids: CASRNGVVYEQYF. The CDR3 DNA sequence: TGTGCCAGCAGGAACGGGGTAGTCTACGAGCAGTACTTC.

The CDR3, as DNA: TGTGCCAGCAGCCCCTCCACCGGGACAGATGGCTACACCTTC. Its protein is CASSPSTGTDGYTF. The V gene is TRBV9, the J gene TRBJ1-2; the match to TRBD1 covers 7 bases. The V gene's germline CDR1 is SGDLS and CDR2 YYNGEE. V was clipped by 4 bases and J by 6 bases; unmatched bases: 9. The CDR3 is 14 amino acids.

This clone has a handful of counts. The same CDR3 is also encoded by other DNA sequences in this sample. The chain links TRBV7-9 to TRBJ2-1; a weak D match, TRBD1 (6 bases). The CDR3 length is 12 residues. Trimming took off 5 bases at V and 7 bases at J, with 9 bases between the two ends. The germline V gene has CDR1 SEHNR and CDR2 FQNEAQ (reference sequence). The CDR3 DNA is TGTGCCAGCAGCCCTCAGGGGAATGAGCAGTTCTTC. This gives the protein CASSPQGNEQFF.

This clone was found a few times. V gene TRBV30 combines with J gene TRBJ1-3; no clear D. V was pared by 0 bases and J by 3 bases, with 6 bases between. Germline V lookup: CDR1 GTSNPN, CDR2 SVGIG (reference sequence). The CDR3 runs 13 residues. The CDR3 bases are TGTGCCTGGAGTGTCGCACTTGGAAACACCATATATTTT. Protein: CAWSVALGNTIYF.

V and J are TRBV5-8 and TRBJ1-2; the match to TRBD1 covers 7 bases. Germline V gene sequence: CDR1 SGHTS, CDR2 YDEGEE. Trimming cost V 0 bases and J 8 bases; bases outside gene matches: 4. The CDR3 extends over 13 amino acids. The CDR3 loop is CASSLGRTGGYTF. For the CDR3, the DNA is TGTGCCAGCAGCTTGGGACGGACAGGCGGCTACACCTTC.

The chain employs TRBV10-3 and TRBJ2-6; 12 bases are a match to TRBD1. With 5 bases clipped from V and 0 bases from J, the junction kept 14 bases outside the gene matches. Germline V lookup: CDR1 ENHRY, CDR2 SYGVKD. The CDR3 sequence is 21 residues long. The CDR3 DNA reads as TGTGCCATCAGTCAGCATTGGGACCCGGGACAGGGGGCCTCTGGGGCCAACGTCCTGACTTTC. Residues: CAISQHWDPGQGASGANVLTF.